These 23 T cell receptor beta chains came from one sample sequenced in a study of identical twins. TCRdb passed the 5' RACE reads through MiXCR, listing each CDR3 protein once. The repertoire includes roughly 690,000 distinct CDR3 sequences, approximately 6% of them detected once, and approximately 1.6% sits in the top ten. Material for sequencing was naive T cells sorted from blood. These receptors were obtained from a man between 18 and 35 years old in good health.

This clonotype was picked up many times. The chain couples TRBV5-5 to TRBJ2-1; 9 nucleotides agree with TRBD1. V lost 4 bases to trimming and J lost 9 bases; unmatched junction nucleotides: 11. CDR1 SGHKS and CDR2 YYEKEE come from the germline V gene (reference sequence). The CDR3 is made up of 15 amino acids. The CDR3: CASSNTGTGFGEQFF. The CDR3 DNA is TGTGCCAGCAGCAACACCGGGACAGGGTTTGGTGAGCAGTTCTTC.

This chain links TRBV5-1 with TRBJ2-1; 9 bases are a match to TRBD1. The V gene end was trimmed by 4 bases and the J gene end by 8 bases; junction bases not matched to a gene: 10. The length of the CDR3 is 15 residues. Germline-derived CDR1 and CDR2 are SGHRS and YFSETQ. CDR3 nucleotides: TGCGCCAGCAGCCATGCCGGGACAGGGTTTTATGAGCAGTTCTTC. Protein: CASSHAGTGFYEQFF.

The chain uses TRBV24-1 and TRBJ2-4, with a weak D call TRBD1 (6 bases). There are 14 residues in the CDR3. Germline CDR1 KGHDR, CDR2 SFDVKD. Trimming pared 10 bases from V and 1 base from J, leaving 13 bases between. The CDR3 DNA is TGTGCCACGGCTCAGGGGTCGGCCAAAAACATTCAGTACTTC. The encoded protein is CATAQGSAKNIQYF.

The chain couples TRBV29-1 to TRBJ2-7, with 8 bases fitting TRBD2. The junction had 12 bases not matched to a gene; V was cut back by 4 bases and J by 7 bases. This CDR3 region has 14 residues. Germline CDR1 and CDR2: SQVTM and ANQGSEA. CDR3 nucleotide sequence: TGCAGCGTTGTTAGTCGGGGGGGACGAGGGGAGCAGTACTTC. Its translation: CSVVSRGGRGEQYF.

This clonotype was detected only a few times. This chain links TRBV20-1 with TRBJ2-7; possible D gene TRBD2, 5 bases. CDR1 is DFQATT and CDR2 is SNEGSKA in the germline V gene (reference sequence). Between the trimmed V and J ends, which lost 2 bases and 2 bases, there was a span of 10 bases. The CDR3 covers 13 residues. CDR3 coding DNA: TGCAGTGCTAGAACGGCGGGTACCTACGAGCAGTACGTC. The encoded protein is CSARTAGTYEQYV.

The chain carries TRBV6-1 and TRBJ2-5; unclear D gene. The J call may be mistaken, given a closer DNA end match to TRBJ2-1. Germline V CDR1 and CDR2: MNHNS, SASEGT. This CDR3 has 16 amino acids. The CDR3 coding sequence is TGTGCCAGCAGTACGGATCTCGTTTCGTACCAAGAGACCCAGTTCTTC. It yields the protein CASSTDLVSYQETQFF.

This clonotype was seen many times. The chain employs TRBV5-1 and TRBJ2-1, with no clear D. From germline, CDR1 is SGHRS and CDR2 YFSETQ. Trimming left V 4 bases short and J 6 bases short, with 14 bases between. The CDR3 spans 14 residues. CDR3 nucleotide sequence: TGCGCCAGCAGCCTCGCCCGGCAGACCAATGAGCAGTTCTTC. Translating gives CASSLARQTNEQFF.

This clonotype occurred a few times. Here the CDR3 DNA reads TGTGCCAGCAGCCAACAGAGTACCTACGAGCAGTACTTC. It is translated as CASSQQSTYEQYF. The V call is TRBV6-6, the J call TRBJ2-7; D remains ambiguous. In germline, CDR1 is MNHNY, CDR2 SVGAGI (reference sequence). Trimming took off 6 bases at V and 2 bases at J, with 11 bases between the two ends. The CDR3 consists of 13 residues.

Points on this clonotype: A single base separates this from a much larger clone, so it may be a read error. The CDR3 does not end in the conserved phenylalanine or tryptophan, so this is likely a read error. This sequence joins TRBV20-1 and TRBJ1-1; D is possibly TRBD1 (6 bases). Germline values: CDR1 DFQATT, CDR2 SNEGSKA (reference sequence). This CDR3 spans 13 amino acids. Trimming shortened V by 5 bases and J by 1 base, and 11 bases separated the two germline ends. The CDR3 DNA follows: TGCAGTGCTGCCGTGGGGGCGAACACTGAAGCTTTCTTA. This gives the protein CSAAVGANTEAFL.

This clonotype was seen repeatedly, ten times or more. The genes are TRBV28 and TRBJ2-7; 8 bases are shared with TRBD1. Germline trimming cut 4 bases from V and 4 bases from J; bases unmatched to any gene: 6. This CDR3 region has 14 residues. Germline CDR1 is MDHEN and CDR2 is SYDVKM. CDR3: CASSSQGGSYEQYF. The CDR3 bases are TGTGCCAGCAGTTCACAGGGGGGTTCGTACGAGCAGTACTTC.

The V call is TRBV12-5, the J call TRBJ2-3; TRBD2 might be the D (6 bases). Germline CDR1 and CDR2: LGHNT and FRNRAP. V shed 4 bases and J shed 4 bases, with 24 bases lying between them. The CDR3 contains 18 residues. The DNA of the CDR3 is TGTGCTAGTGGTTGGGGGATGGCAGGAGGGCAAGGGGCAGATACGCAGTATTTT. Protein sequence: CASGWGMAGGQGADTQYF.

At least ten counts were recorded for this clonotype. The V and J genes are TRBV27 and TRBJ2-7; maybe TRBD1 (5 bases). CDR3 length equals 14 residues. V was trimmed by 4 bases and J by 1 base, leaving 11 bases between them. Germline V gene data show CDR1 as MNHEY and CDR2 as SMNVEV (reference sequence). CDR3 region: CASSYQGSSYEQYF. CDR3 DNA: TGTGCCAGCAGTTACCAGGGATCGTCCTACGAGCAGTACTTC.

This clonotype was seen repeatedly, ten times or more. V and J are TRBV6-5 and TRBJ2-2; D not resolved. Between the trimmed V and J ends, which lost 2 bases and 0 bases, there was a span of 10 bases. This CDR3 region has 16 residues. Germline V gene sequence: CDR1 MNHEY, CDR2 SVGAGI. The DNA for the CDR3 is TGTGCCAGCAGTTACGGCGGATACTCGAACACCGGGGAGCTGTTTTTT. This sequence encodes CASSYGGYSNTGELFF.

The chain is built from TRBV4-3 and TRBJ1-5, with a weak D call TRBD1 (6 bases). CDR3 length: 16 residues. V was trimmed by 4 bases and J by 6 bases, leaving 19 bases between them. Germline V CDR1 and CDR2: LGHNA, YSLEER. The CDR3 region is CASSPGRGALAQPQHF. CDR3 nucleotides: TGCGCCAGCAGCCCCGGGCGGGGGGCTTTGGCTCAGCCCCAGCATTTT.

This clonotype has just a few counts. V gene TRBV4-1 combines with J gene TRBJ2-3; TRBD2 might be the D (7 bases). The CDR3 loop spans 15 amino acids. The germline V gene encodes CDR1 MGHRA and CDR2 YSYEKL. V lost 5 bases, J lost 2 bases, and 14 bases lay in between. Here the CDR3 DNA reads TGCGCCAGCAGCACCGACGGGGGGCCCACAGATACGCAGTATTTT. It encodes CASSTDGGPTDTQYF.

This clonotype was recorded a few times. CDR3 sequence reads: CASSFRTPLYEQYF. Written as DNA, the CDR3 is TGTGCCAGCAGTTTCCGGACCCCTCTCTACGAGCAGTACTTC. The rearrangement joins TRBV12-3 or TRBV12-4 to TRBJ2-7; no clear D gene. CDR3 length: 14 amino acids. The germline V and J ends were trimmed by 3 bases and 3 bases, with 12 bases remaining between them.

Comment on this clonotype: A much larger clone lies a single base off, so this may be a read error. The chain recombines TRBV12-3 or TRBV12-4 with TRBJ2-7, with D perhaps TRBD2 (5 bases). V lost 6 bases and J 6 bases, leaving 12 bases between the germline ends. The CDR3 loop spans 12 amino acids. CDR3 loop: CASSFGVREQYF. The CDR3, as DNA: TGTGCCAGCAGCTTCGGGGTCCGCGAGCAGTACTTC.

In DNA, the CDR3 is TGTGCCAGCAGGAGGTATCAAGAGACCCAGTACTTC. Amino acid sequence: CASRRYQETQYF. The chain carries TRBV27 and TRBJ2-5; D is ambiguous. The CDR3 contains 12 residues. Per germline, CDR1 MNHEY and CDR2 SMNVEV (reference sequence). Deletions cut 6 bases from V and 2 bases from J, with 7 bases between.

This clonotype was counted many times. The chain carries TRBV12-3 or TRBV12-4 and TRBJ2-3; no clear D. This CDR3 is 13 amino acids long. V lost 1 base and J lost 6, with 8 bases in between. CDR3 nucleotide sequence: TGTGCCAGCAGTTTAGTCCACCTCGATACGCAGTATTTT. It translates to CASSLVHLDTQYF.

This clonotype showed up many times. The chain joins TRBV6-1 to TRBJ2-2, with D possibly being TRBD1 (6 bases). Deletions cut 6 bases from V and 4 bases from J, with 15 bases between. This CDR3 is built from 15 residues. CDR1 is MNHNS, CDR2 SASEGT, per germline. The CDR3 DNA sequence: TGTGCCAGCAGAACCGGGACAAAACTCACCGGGGAGCTGTTTTTT. Amino acids: CASRTGTKLTGELFF.

V usage is TRBV7-2 and J usage is TRBJ2-1, with 9 positions matching TRBD2. V dropped 6 bases and J dropped 2; count of bases not matched to a gene: 29. The CDR3 length is 23 residues. The germline CDR1 and CDR2 sequences are SGHTA and FQGNSA. The CDR3 DNA is TGTGCCAGCAGTACCAGCCTAGGTGCGGCCACTAGCGGGCCGGAGGGGGCCTACAATGAGCAGTTCTTC. Its translation: CASSTSLGAATSGPEGAYNEQFF.

This clonotype was recorded a few times. The chain links TRBV12-3 or TRBV12-4 to TRBJ1-6; unclear D gene. Trimming stripped 10 bases from V and 9 bases from J, with 16 bases between. This CDR3 is 13 amino acids long. The CDR3 is CATATLAGSPLHF. CDR3 DNA sequence: TGTGCCACCGCGACTCTGGCGGGTTCACCCCTCCACTTT.

This clonotype was counted only a few times. The J gene is TRBJ2-7, the V gene TRBV7-2, with 13 bases aligning to TRBD2. CDR3 size: 15 residues. With V trimmed by 1 base and J by 6 bases, 3 bases remained unmatched. CDR1 is SGHTA and CDR2 is FQGNSA in the germline V gene. As DNA, the CDR3 is TGTGCCAGCAGCTTAGGGACTAGCGGGAGTCTCGAGCAGTACTTC. This codes for CASSLGTSGSLEQYF.